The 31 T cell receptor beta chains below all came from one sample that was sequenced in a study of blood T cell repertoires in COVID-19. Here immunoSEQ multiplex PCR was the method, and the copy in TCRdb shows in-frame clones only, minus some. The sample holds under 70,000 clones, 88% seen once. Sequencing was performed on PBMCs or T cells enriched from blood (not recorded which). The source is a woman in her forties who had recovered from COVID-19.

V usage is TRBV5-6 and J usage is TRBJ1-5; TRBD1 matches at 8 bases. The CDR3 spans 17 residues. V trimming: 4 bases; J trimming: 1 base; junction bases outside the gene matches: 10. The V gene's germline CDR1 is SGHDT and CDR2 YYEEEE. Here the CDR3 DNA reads TGTGCCAGCAGCAGACAGGGGATGGGTTACAGCAATCAGCCCCAGCATTTT. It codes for CASSRQGMGYSNQPQHF.

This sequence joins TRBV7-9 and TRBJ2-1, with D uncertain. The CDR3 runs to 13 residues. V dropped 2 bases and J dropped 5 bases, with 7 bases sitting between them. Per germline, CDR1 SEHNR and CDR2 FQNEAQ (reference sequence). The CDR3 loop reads CASSLSQHNEQFF. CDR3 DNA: TGTGCCAGCAGCTTATCACAGCACAATGAGCAGTTCTTC. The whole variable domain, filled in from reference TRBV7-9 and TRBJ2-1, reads DTGVSQNPRHKITKRGQNVTFRCDPISEHNRLYWYRQTLGQGPEFLTYFQNEAQLEKSRLLSDRFSAERPKGSFSTLEIQRTEQGDSAMYLCASSLSQHNEQFFGPGTRLTVL.

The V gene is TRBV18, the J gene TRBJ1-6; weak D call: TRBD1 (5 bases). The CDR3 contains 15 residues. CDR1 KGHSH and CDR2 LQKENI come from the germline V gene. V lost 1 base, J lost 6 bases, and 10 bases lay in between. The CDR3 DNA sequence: TGTGCCAGCTCACCACGGAGGGGAGGTAATTCACCCCTCCACTTT. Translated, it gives CASSPRRGGNSPLHF. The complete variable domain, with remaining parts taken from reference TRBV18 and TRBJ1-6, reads NAGVMQNPRHLVRRRGQEARLRCSPMKGHSHVYWYRQLPEEGLKFMVYLQKENIIDESGMPKERFSAEFPKEGPSILRIQQVVRGDSAAYFCASSPRRGGNSPLHFGNGTRLTVT.

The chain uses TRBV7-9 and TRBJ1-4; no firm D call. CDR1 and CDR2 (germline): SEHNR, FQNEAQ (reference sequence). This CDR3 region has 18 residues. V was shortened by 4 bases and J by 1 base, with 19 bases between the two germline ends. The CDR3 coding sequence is TGTGCCAGCAGCTCTCGACATATTTCTGATCGAACTAATGAAAAACTGTTTTTT. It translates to CASSSRHISDRTNEKLFF.

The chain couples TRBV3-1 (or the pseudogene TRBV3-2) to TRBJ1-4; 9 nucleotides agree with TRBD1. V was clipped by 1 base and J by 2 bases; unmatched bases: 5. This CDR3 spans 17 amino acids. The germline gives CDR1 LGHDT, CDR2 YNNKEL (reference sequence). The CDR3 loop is CASSQALQGATNEKLFF. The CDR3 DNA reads TGTGCCAGCAGCCAAGCTTTACAGGGGGCGACTAATGAAAAACTGTTTTTT.

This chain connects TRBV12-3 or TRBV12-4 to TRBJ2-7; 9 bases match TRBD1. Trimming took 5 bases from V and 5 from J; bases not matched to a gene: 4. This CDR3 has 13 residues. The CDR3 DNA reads TGTGCCAGCAGTCGGACAGGGGAGGACGAGCAGTACTTC. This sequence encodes CASSRTGEDEQYF.

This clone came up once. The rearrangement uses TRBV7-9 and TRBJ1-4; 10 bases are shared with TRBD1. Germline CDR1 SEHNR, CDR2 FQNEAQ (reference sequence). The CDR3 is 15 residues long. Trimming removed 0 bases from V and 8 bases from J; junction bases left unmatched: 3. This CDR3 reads CASSLADRGMEKLFF. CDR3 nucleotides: TGTGCCAGCAGCTTAGCGGACAGGGGGATGGAAAAACTGTTTTTT.

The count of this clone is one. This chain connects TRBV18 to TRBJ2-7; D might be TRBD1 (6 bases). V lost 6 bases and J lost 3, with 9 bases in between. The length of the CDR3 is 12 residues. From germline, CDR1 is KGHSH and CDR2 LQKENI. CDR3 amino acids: CASSPDSYEQYF. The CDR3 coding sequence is TGTGCCAGCTCCCCGGACAGCTACGAGCAGTACTTC.

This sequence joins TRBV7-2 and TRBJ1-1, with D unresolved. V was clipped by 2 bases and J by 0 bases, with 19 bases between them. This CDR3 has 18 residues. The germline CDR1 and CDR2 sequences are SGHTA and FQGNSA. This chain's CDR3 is CASSLNPPYRSMNTEAFF. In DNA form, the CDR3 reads TGTGCCAGCAGCTTAAACCCCCCTTACAGAAGTATGAACACTGAAGCTTTCTTT.

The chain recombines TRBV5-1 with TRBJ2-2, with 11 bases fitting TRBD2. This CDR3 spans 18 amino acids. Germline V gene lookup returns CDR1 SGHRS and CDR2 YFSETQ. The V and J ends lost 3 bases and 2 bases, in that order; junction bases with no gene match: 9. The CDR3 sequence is CASSYRLAGNFNTGELFF. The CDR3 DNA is TGCGCCAGCAGCTATCGACTAGCGGGGAATTTTAACACCGGGGAGCTGTTTTTT.

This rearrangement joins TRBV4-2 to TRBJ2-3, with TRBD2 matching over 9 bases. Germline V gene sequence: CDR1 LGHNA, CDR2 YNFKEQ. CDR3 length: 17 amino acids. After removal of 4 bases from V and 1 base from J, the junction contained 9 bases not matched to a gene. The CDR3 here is CASSPGEPSGGTDTQYF. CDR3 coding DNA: TGTGCCAGCAGCCCGGGGGAACCTAGCGGGGGCACAGATACGCAGTATTTT.

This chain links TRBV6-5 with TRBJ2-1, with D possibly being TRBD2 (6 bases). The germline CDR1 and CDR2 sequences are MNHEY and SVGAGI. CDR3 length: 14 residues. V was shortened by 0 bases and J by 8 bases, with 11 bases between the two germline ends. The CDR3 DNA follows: TGTGCCAGCAGTTACTCCGTAGCGGTGGATGAGCAGTTCTTC. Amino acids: CASSYSVAVDEQFF.

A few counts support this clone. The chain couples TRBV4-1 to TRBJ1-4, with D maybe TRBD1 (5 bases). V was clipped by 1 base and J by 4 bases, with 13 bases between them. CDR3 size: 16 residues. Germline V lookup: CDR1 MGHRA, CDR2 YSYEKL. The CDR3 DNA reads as TGCGCCAGCAGCCAAGTTATGGGGCAGATTAATGAAAAACTGTTTTTT. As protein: CASSQVMGQINEKLFF.

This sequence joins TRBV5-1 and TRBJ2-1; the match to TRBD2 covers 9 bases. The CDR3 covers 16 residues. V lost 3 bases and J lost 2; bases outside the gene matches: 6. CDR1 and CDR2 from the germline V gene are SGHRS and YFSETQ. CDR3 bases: TGCGCCAGCAGCTACACCGCTAGCGGGACCTACAATGAGCAGTTCTTC. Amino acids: CASSYTASGTYNEQFF. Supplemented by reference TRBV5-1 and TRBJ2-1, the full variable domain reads KAGVTQTPRYLIKTRGQQVTLSCSPISGHRSVSWYQQTPGQGLQFLFEYFSETQRNKGNFPGRFSGRQFSNSRSEMNVSTLELGDSALYLCASSYTASGTYNEQFFGPGTRLTVL.

In nucleotides, the CDR3 is TGTGCCAGCAGTGTTCTGCGGGGGAACAATGAGCAGTTCTTC. Translated: CASSVLRGNNEQFF. This rearrangement joins TRBV2 to TRBJ2-1, with TRBD2 matching over 7 bases. The CDR3 runs 14 residues. CDR1 SNHLY and CDR2 FYNNEI come from the germline V gene. V dropped 4 bases and J dropped 5; count of bases not matched to a gene: 5.

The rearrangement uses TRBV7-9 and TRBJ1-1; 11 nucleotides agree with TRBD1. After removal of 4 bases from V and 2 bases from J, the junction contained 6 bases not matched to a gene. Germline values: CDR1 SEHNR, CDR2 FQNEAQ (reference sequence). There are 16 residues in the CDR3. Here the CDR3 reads CASSSRDRGVNTEAFF. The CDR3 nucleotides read TGTGCCAGCAGCTCCCGGGACAGGGGGGTTAACACTGAAGCTTTCTTT.

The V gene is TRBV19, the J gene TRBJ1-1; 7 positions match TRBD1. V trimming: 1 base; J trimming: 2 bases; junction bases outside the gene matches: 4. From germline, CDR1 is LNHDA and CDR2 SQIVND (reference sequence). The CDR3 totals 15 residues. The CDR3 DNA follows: TGTGCCAGTAGTATAGGAGACAGGGTCAACACTGAAGCTTTCTTT. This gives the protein CASSIGDRVNTEAFF.

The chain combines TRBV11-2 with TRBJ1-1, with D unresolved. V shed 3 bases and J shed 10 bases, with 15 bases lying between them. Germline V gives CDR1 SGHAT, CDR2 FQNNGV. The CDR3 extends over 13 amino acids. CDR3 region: CASSFKVGEGAFF. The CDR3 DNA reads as TGTGCCAGCAGCTTCAAGGTGGGAGAAGGAGCTTTCTTT.

CDR3 in DNA: TGTGCCAGCAGCTTCCAGGGGTACGGGGATGGCTACACCTTC. It codes for CASSFQGYGDGYTF. V usage is TRBV11-2 and J usage is TRBJ1-2, with D perhaps matching TRBD1 (6 bases). V gave up 3 bases and J gave up 6 bases, with 14 bases separating them. This CDR3 contains 14 residues. Germline CDR1 reads SGHAT; CDR2 reads FQNNGV.

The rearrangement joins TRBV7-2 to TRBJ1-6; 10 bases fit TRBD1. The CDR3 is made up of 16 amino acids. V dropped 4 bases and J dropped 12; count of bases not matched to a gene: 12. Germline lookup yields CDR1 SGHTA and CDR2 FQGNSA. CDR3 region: CASSSLSPDRGIPLHF. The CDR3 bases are TGTGCCAGCAGCTCCCTCAGCCCGGACAGGGGGATACCCCTCCACTTT. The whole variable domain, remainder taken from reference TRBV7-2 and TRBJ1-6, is GAGVSQSPSNKVTEKGKDVELRCDPISGHTALYWYRQSLGQGLEFLIYFQGNSAPDKSGLPSDRFSAERTGGSVSTLTIQRTQQEDSAVYLCASSSLSPDRGIPLHFGNGTRLTVT.

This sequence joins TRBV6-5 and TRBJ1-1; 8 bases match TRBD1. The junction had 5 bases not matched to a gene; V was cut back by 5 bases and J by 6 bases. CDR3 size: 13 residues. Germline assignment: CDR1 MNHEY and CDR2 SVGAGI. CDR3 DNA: TGTGCCAGCAGTCGCGTGACAGGGGCTGAAGCTTTCTTT. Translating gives CASSRVTGAEAFF.

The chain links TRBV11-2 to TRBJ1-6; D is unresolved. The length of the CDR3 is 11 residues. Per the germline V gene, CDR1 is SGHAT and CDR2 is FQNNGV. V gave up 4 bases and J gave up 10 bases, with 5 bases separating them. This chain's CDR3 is CASSSGSPLHF. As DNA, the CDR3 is TGTGCCAGCAGCTCCGGGTCACCCCTCCACTTT. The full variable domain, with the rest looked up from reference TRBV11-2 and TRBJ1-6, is EAGVAQSPRYKIIEKRQSVAFWCNPISGHATLYWYQQILGQGPKLLIQFQNNGVVDDSQLPKDRFSAERLKGVDSTLKIQPAKLEDSAVYLCASSSGSPLHFGNGTRLTVT.

The CDR3 loop is CASSLGTSGGVYQETQYF. For the CDR3, the DNA is TGTGCCAGCAGCCTGGGGACTAGCGGGGGGGTGTACCAAGAGACCCAGTACTTC. The rearrangement joins TRBV3-1 (or the pseudogene TRBV3-2) to TRBJ2-5; TRBD2 matches 16 bases. After removal of 4 bases from V and 0 bases from J, the junction contained 5 bases not matched to a gene. Germline V gene sequence: CDR1 LGHDT, CDR2 YNNKEL (reference sequence). The CDR3 spans 18 residues.

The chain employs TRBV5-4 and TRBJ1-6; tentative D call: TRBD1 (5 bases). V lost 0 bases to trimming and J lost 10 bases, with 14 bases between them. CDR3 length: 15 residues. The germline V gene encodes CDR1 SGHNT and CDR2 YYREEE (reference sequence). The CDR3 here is CASSLEPGIGSPLHF. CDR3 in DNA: TGTGCCAGCAGCTTGGAACCAGGGATAGGGTCACCCCTCCACTTT.

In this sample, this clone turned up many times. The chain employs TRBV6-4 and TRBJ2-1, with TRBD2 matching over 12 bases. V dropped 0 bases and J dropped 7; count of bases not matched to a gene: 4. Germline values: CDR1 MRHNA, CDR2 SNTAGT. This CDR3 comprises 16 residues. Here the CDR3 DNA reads TGTGCCAGCAGTGACTCTGCTAGCGGGGGGGCTAATGAGCAGTTCTTC. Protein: CASSDSASGGANEQFF.

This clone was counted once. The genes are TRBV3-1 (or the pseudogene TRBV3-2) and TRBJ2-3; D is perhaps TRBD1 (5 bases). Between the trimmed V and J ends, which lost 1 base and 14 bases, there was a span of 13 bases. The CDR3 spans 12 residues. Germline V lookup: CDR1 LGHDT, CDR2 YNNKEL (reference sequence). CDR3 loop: CASSQGHRSGYF. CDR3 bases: TGTGCCAGCAGCCAAGGGCACAGGTCTGGGTATTTT.

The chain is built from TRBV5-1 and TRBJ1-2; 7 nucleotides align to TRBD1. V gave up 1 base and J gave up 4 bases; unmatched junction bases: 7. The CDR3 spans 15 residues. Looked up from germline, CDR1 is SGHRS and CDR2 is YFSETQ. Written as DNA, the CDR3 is TGCGCCAGCAGCTTGTCCCCGGGGACAGCCTATGGCTACACCTTC. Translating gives CASSLSPGTAYGYTF.

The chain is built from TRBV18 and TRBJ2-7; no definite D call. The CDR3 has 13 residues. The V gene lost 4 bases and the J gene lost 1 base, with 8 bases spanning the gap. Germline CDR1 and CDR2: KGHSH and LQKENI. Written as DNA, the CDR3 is TGTGCCAGCTCACGCCAACAGTCCTACGAGCAGTACTTC. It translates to CASSRQQSYEQYF.

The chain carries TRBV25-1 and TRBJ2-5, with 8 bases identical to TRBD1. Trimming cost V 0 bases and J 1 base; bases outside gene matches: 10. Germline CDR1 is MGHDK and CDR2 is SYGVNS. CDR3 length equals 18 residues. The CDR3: CASSEYKLGTGVQETQYF. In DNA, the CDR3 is TGTGCCAGCAGTGAATATAAGTTAGGGACAGGCGTCCAAGAGACCCAGTACTTC.

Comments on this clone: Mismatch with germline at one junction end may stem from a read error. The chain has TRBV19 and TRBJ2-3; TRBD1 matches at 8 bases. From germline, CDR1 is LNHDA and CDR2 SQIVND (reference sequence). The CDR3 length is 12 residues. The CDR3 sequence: CASSPGTGTQYF. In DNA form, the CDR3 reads TGTGCCAGTAGTCCCGGGACAGGTACGCAGTATTTT.

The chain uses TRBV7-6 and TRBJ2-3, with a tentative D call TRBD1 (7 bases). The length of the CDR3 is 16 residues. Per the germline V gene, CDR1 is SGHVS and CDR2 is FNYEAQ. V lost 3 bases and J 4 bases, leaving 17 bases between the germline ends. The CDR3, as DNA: TGTGCCAGCAGCTTTCTTGCGGGGCAGGGGGCAGATACGCAGTATTTT. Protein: CASSFLAGQGADTQYF.